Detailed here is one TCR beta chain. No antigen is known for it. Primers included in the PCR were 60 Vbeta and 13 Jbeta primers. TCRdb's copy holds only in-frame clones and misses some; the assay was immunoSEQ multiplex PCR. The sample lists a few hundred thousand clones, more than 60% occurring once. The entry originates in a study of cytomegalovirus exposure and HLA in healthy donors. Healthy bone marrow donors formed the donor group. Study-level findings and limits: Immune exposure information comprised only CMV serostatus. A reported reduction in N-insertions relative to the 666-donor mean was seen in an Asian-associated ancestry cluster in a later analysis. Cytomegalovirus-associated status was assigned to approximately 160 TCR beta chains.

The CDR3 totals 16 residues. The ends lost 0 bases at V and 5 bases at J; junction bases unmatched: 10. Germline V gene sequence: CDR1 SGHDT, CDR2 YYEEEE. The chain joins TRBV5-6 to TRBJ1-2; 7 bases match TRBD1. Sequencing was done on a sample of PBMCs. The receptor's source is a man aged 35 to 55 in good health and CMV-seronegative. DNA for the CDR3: TGTGCCAGCAGCTTGGTGGGACGGGACAGAAAGTATGGCTACACCTTC. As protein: CASSLVGRDRKYGYTF. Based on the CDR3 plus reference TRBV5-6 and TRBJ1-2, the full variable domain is DAGVTQSPTHLIKTRGQQVTLRCSPKSGHDTVSWYQQALGQGPQFIFQYYEEEERQRGNFPDRFSGHQFPNYSSELNVNALLLGDSALYLCASSLVGRDRKYGYTFGSGTRLTVV.